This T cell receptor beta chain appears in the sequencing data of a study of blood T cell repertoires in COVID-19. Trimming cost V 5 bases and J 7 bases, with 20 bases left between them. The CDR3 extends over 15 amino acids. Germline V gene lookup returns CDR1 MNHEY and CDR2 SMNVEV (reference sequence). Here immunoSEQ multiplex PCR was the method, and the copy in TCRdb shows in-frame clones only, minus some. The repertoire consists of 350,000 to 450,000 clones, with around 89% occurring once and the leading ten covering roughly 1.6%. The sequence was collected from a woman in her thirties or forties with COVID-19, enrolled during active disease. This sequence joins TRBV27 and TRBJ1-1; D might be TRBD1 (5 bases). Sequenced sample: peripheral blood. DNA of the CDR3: TGTGCCAGCAGTAGTATCTCGTCCGGGGGGGGTGAAGCTTTCTTT. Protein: CASSSISSGGGEAFF.